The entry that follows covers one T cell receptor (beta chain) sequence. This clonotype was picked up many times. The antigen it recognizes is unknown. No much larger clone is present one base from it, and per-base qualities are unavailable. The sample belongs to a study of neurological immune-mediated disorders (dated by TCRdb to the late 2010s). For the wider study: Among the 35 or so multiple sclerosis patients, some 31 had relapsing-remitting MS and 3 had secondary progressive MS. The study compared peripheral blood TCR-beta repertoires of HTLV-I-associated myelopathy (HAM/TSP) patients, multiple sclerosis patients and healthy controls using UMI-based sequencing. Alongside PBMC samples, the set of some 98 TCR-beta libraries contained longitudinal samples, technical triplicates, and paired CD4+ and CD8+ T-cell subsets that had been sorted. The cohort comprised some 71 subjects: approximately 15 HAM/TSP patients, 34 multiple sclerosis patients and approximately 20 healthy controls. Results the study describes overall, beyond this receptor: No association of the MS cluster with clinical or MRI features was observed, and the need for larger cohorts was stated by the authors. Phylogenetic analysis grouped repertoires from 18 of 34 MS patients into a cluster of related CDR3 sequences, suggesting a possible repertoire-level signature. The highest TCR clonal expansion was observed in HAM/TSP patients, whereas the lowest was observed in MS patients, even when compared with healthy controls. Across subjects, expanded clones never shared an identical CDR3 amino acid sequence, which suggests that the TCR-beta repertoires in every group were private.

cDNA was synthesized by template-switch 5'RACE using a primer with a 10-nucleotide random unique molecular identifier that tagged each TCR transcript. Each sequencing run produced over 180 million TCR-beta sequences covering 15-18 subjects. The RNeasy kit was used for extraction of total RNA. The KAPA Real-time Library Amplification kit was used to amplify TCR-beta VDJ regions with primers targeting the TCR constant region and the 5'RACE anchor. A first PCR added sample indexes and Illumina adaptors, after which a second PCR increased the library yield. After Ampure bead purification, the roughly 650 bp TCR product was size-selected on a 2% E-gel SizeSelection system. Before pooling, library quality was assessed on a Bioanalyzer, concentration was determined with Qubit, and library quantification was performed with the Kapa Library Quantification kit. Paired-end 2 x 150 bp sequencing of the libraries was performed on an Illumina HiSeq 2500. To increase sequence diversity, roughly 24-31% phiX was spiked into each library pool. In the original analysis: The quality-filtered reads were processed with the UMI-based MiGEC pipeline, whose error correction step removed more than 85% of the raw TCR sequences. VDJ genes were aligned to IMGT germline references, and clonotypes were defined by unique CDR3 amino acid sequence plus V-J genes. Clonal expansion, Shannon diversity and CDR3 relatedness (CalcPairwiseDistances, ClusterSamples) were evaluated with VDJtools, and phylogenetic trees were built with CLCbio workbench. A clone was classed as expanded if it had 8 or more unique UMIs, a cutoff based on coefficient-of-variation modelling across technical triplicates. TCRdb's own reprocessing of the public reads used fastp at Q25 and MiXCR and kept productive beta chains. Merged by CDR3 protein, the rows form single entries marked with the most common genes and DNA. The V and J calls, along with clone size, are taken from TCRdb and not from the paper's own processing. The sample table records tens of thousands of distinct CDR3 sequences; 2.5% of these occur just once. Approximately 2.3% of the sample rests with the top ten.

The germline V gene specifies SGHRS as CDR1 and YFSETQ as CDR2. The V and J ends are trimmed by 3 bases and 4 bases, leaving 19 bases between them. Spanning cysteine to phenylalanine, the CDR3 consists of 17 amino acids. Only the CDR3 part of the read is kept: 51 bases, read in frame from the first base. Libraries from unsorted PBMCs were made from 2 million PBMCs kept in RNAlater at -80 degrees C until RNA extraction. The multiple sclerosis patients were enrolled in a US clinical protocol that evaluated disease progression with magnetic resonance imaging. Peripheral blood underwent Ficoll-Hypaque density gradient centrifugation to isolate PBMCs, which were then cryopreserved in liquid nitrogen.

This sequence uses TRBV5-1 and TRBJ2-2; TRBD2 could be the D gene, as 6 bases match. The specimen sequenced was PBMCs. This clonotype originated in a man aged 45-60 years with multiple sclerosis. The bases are TGCGCCAGCAGCTATCGCTACCGGGGGAACCGCACCGGGGAGCTGTTTTTT. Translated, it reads CASSYRYRGNRTGELFF.